Presented here are 17 T cell receptor beta chains from one specimen sequenced in a study of T cells after yellow fever vaccination. TCRdb reprocessed the 5' RACE reads via MiXCR and lists one record per CDR3 protein. This table has fewer than 650,000 distinct CDR3 sequences, just over 20% appearing once. The sequencing here drew on PBMCs, taken less than 25 days after the first yellow fever vaccination. The receptors derive from a man between 18 and 35 years old who received the YFV17D yellow fever vaccine.

This clonotype was seen only once. The chain recombines TRBV9 with TRBJ1-1; 7 nucleotides line up with TRBD1. The CDR3 runs 16 residues. Trimming removed 4 bases from V and 1 base from J; junction bases left unmatched: 10. Germline values: CDR1 SGDLS, CDR2 YYNGEE. The CDR3 coding sequence is TGTGCCAGCAGCCCGAGGACAGGACACCCGAACACTGAAGCTTTCTTT. Protein sequence: CASSPRTGHPNTEAFF.

This clonotype has only a few counts. This chain joins TRBV6-1 and TRBJ2-5; 7 bases are a match to TRBD2. The CDR3 is made up of 15 amino acids. Germline values: CDR1 MNHNS, CDR2 SASEGT. V lost 6 bases and J lost 5; bases outside the gene matches: 12. CDR3: CASRPSLWGGETQYF. The CDR3 DNA reads TGTGCCAGCAGACCTAGTCTTTGGGGGGGGGAGACCCAGTACTTC.

V is TRBV5-1 and J is TRBJ1-4; 7 bases align to TRBD1. V gave up 4 bases and J gave up 7 bases; unmatched junction bases: 10. The length of the CDR3 is 15 residues. The germline V gene encodes CDR1 SGHRS and CDR2 YFSETQ. The CDR3: CASSPLTGQGEKLFF. The CDR3, as DNA: TGCGCCAGCAGCCCGCTGACAGGGCAGGGTGAAAAACTGTTTTTT.

The table lists this clonotype with a few counts. The chain employs TRBV24-1 and TRBJ2-3, with 7 nucleotides matching TRBD1. Germline-derived CDR1 and CDR2 are KGHDR and SFDVKD. The V segment lost 3 bases and the J segment 3 bases; nucleotides outside the gene matches: 8. The CDR3 covers 16 residues. The CDR3 spells CATSDTRQGVTDTQYF. In DNA form, the CDR3 reads TGTGCCACCAGTGATACCCGACAGGGTGTGACAGATACGCAGTATTTT.

This clonotype was detected a few times. The V and J genes are TRBV5-1 and TRBJ2-2, with D possibly TRBD1 on 6 matching bases. The CDR3 extends over 16 amino acids. Trimming pared 4 bases from V and 3 bases from J, leaving 16 bases between. Germline V gene lookup returns CDR1 SGHRS and CDR2 YFSETQ. The CDR3 coding sequence is TGCGCCAGCAGCCGACCGAGGCAGGGGCACACCGGGGAGCTGTTTTTT. Encoded protein: CASSRPRQGHTGELFF. Full variable domain (rest looked up from reference TRBV5-1 and TRBJ2-2): KAGVTQTPRYLIKTRGQQVTLSCSPISGHRSVSWYQQTPGQGLQFLFEYFSETQRNKGNFPGRFSGRQFSNSRSEMNVSTLELGDSALYLCASSRPRQGHTGELFFGEGSRLTVL.

This chain connects TRBV7-9 to TRBJ2-5, with 9 positions matching TRBD1. The CDR3 extends over 14 amino acids. The J segment lost 4 bases and the V segment lost 8 bases, leaving 8 bases of the junction unmatched. Germline V lookup: CDR1 SEHNR, CDR2 FQNEAQ (reference sequence). The CDR3 DNA reads as TGTGCCAGCTCGCCCGGACAGGGGTCAGAGACCCAGTACTTC. Amino acid sequence: CASSPGQGSETQYF.

This clonotype was seen only a few times. The chain combines TRBV7-9 with TRBJ2-2; D is unresolved. From germline, CDR1 is SEHNR and CDR2 FQNEAQ (reference sequence). Deletions cut 5 bases from V and 6 bases from J, with 19 bases between. The CDR3 has 16 amino acids. CDR3 sequence (DNA): TGTGCCAGCAGCCAGCCCCTCCCGTTCCGGGCCGGGGAGCTGTTTTTT. Translation: CASSQPLPFRAGELFF.

The sample holds a few counts of this clonotype. This chain uses TRBV7-9 with TRBJ2-1, with a weak D call TRBD2 (6 bases). The CDR3 covers 14 residues. Deletions cut 5 bases from V and 5 bases from J, with 13 bases between. Germline CDR1 is SEHNR and CDR2 is FQNEAQ (reference sequence). CDR3 sequence reads: CASSPGAVHNEQFF. The CDR3 coding sequence is TGTGCCAGCAGCCCGGGAGCAGTACACAATGAGCAGTTCTTC.

This clonotype came up a few times. This rearrangement joins TRBV7-9 to TRBJ2-7; the D gene is possibly TRBD2 (7 bases). With 5 bases removed from V and 6 bases from J, the gap between germline ends came to 14 bases. This CDR3 spans 13 amino acids. The germline gives CDR1 SEHNR, CDR2 FQNEAQ (reference sequence). The CDR3 reads CASSPPGGSEQYF. CDR3 bases: TGTGCCAGCAGCCCACCGGGGGGCTCCGAGCAGTACTTC.

V usage is TRBV6-2 or TRBV6-3 and J usage is TRBJ2-3; possible D gene TRBD2, 5 bases. The germline V and J ends were trimmed by 8 bases and 2 bases, with 17 bases remaining between them. Germline V gene data show CDR1 as MNHEY and CDR2 as SVGEGT. The CDR3 sequence is 15 residues long. CDR3 in DNA: TGTGCCAGCCTCCCTGAAGCGGTGACCACAGATACGCAGTATTTT. The encoded protein is CASLPEAVTTDTQYF.

The V call is TRBV20-1, the J call TRBJ1-2, with D hard to call. The CDR3 contains 13 residues. The V gene lost 6 bases and the J gene lost 7 bases, with 18 bases spanning the gap. Germline V CDR1 and CDR2: DFQATT, SNEGSKA (reference sequence). The CDR3, as DNA: TGCAGTGCCAGCCCAGTTTTTGGTAGTGGCTACACCTTC. Translated: CSASPVFGSGYTF.

A few counts support this clonotype. The V and J genes are TRBV7-2 and TRBJ2-7; a weak D match, TRBD2 (6 bases). Per germline, CDR1 SGHTA and CDR2 FQGNSA. V was clipped by 3 bases and J by 2 bases, with 11 bases between them. The CDR3 sequence is 14 residues long. CDR3 region: CASSFGGPTYEQYF. Here the CDR3 DNA reads TGTGCCAGCAGCTTCGGGGGACCCACCTACGAGCAGTACTTC.

A few counts support this clonotype. The rearrangement joins TRBV7-2 to TRBJ1-5; a possible D gene is TRBD1 (6 bases). This CDR3 is built from 13 residues. Per the germline V gene, CDR1 is SGHTA and CDR2 is FQGNSA. Trimming cost V 5 bases and J 4 bases, with 9 bases left between them. This CDR3 is CASSQGHNQPQHF. The DNA for the CDR3 is TGTGCCAGCAGCCAGGGGCATAATCAGCCCCAGCATTTT. Looking up the rest from reference TRBV7-2 and TRBJ1-5 gives the full variable domain: GAGVSQSPSNKVTEKGKDVELRCDPISGHTALYWYRQSLGQGLEFLIYFQGNSAPDKSGLPSDRFSAERTGGSVSTLTIQRTQQEDSAVYLCASSQGHNQPQHFGDGTRLSIL.

This clonotype was counted a few times. The chain carries TRBV11-2 and TRBJ2-7; no clear D. Germline assignment: CDR1 SGHAT and CDR2 FQNNGV. The ends were cut back, 1 base at V and 7 bases at J, with 14 bases in the middle. This CDR3 region has 14 residues. The CDR3 coding sequence is TGTGCCAGCAGCTTAGCCAGATATTCGTGGGAGCAGTACTTC. Translated: CASSLARYSWEQYF. Full variable domain (remainder filled in from reference TRBV11-2 and TRBJ2-7): EAGVAQSPRYKIIEKRQSVAFWCNPISGHATLYWYQQILGQGPKLLIQFQNNGVVDDSQLPKDRFSAERLKGVDSTLKIQPAKLEDSAVYLCASSLARYSWEQYFGPGTRLTVT.

The rearrangement uses TRBV9 and TRBJ1-1; D may be TRBD1 (5 bases). CDR3 size: 17 residues. V was pared by 0 bases and J by 0 bases, with 15 bases between. In germline, CDR1 is SGDLS, CDR2 YYNGEE. The CDR3 is CASSVEGTARMNTEAFF. The CDR3 DNA reads as TGTGCCAGCAGCGTAGAAGGGACCGCCAGGATGAACACTGAAGCTTTCTTT. The variable domain in full, completed from reference TRBV9 and TRBJ1-1, reads DSGVTQTPKHLITATGQRVTLRCSPRSGDLSVYWYQQSLDQGLQFLIQYYNGEERAKGNILERFSAQQFPDLHSELNLSSLELGDSALYFCASSVEGTARMNTEAFFGQGTRLTVV.

This chain connects TRBV5-1 to TRBJ1-3; no definite D call. Germline V lookup: CDR1 SGHRS, CDR2 YFSETQ. Trimming stripped 1 base from V and 2 bases from J, with 7 bases between. The CDR3 is 14 residues long. CDR3: CASSLFGAGNTIYF. As DNA, the CDR3 is TGCGCCAGCAGCTTGTTCGGGGCTGGAAACACCATATATTTT.

The chain employs TRBV19 and TRBJ2-2; 7 bases are shared with TRBD1. Trimming removed 6 bases from V and 1 base from J; junction bases left unmatched: 8. Looked up from germline, CDR1 is LNHDA and CDR2 is SQIVND (reference sequence). This CDR3 has 16 amino acids. For the CDR3, the DNA is TGTGCCAGTAGCCGAAGGGGGCAGCGGAACACCGGGGAGCTGTTTTTT. Residues: CASSRRGQRNTGELFF.